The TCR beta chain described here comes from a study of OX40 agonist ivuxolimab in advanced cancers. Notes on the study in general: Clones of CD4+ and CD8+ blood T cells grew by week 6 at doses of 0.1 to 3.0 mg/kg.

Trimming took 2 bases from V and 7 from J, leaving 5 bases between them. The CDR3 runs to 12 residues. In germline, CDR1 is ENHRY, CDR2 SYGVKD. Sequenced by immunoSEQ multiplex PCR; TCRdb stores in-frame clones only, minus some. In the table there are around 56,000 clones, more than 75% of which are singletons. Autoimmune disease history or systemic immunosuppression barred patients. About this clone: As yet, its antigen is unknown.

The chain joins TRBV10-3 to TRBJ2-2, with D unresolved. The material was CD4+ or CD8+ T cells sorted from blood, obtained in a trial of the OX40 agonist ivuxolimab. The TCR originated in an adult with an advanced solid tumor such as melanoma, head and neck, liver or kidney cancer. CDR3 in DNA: TGTGCCATCAGTGAGATGGGCGGGGAGCTGTTTTTT. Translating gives CAISEMGGELFF.